This T cell receptor beta chain was retrieved from a study of OX40 agonist ivuxolimab in advanced cancers. Findings of the study overall: At 0.1 to 3.0 mg/kg, CD4+ and CD8+ blood T cells expanded clonally by week 6.

The cohort excluded patients with autoimmune disease history or systemic immunosuppression. Blood got drawn at baseline, again on cycle 4 day 1, and then on cycle 7 day 1. Here immunoSEQ multiplex PCR was the method, and the copy in TCRdb shows in-frame clones only, minus some. The table lists 57,000 or so clones, roughly nine tenths of them singletons. Comment on this clone: Its cognate antigen is unknown.

This specimen was CD4+ or CD8+ T cells sorted from blood, taken in a trial of the OX40 agonist ivuxolimab. This TCR was sampled from an adult with an advanced solid tumor such as melanoma, head and neck, liver or kidney cancer.

CDR3 DNA: TGCGCCAGCAGCCCAGGGACTAGCAGCACAGATACGCAGTATTTT. As protein: CASSPGTSSTDTQYF. V gene TRBV5-1 combines with J gene TRBJ2-3, with TRBD2 matching over 9 bases. From germline, CDR1 is SGHRS and CDR2 YFSETQ. Unmatched junction bases numbered 3, after V lost 4 bases and J lost 0 bases. This CDR3 is built from 15 residues.